Listed here are 19 T cell receptor beta chains from one sample, sequenced in a study of Ad26.COV2.S vaccination and SARS-CoV-2 variants. Sequencing used immunoSEQ multiplex PCR; TCRdb keeps in-frame clones, though not all of them. The repertoire holds about 440,000 clones, with 90% as singletons. Indicated treatment: 15 to 20 received Ad26.COV2.S at low or high dose, single or two shots; a few received placebo; per-sample allocation not given. Collection of the samples took place on day 63 after the first injection of vaccine or placebo. The starting material was peripheral blood, obtained in a trial of Ad26.COV2.S vaccine versus placebo. These receptors were collected from a person between 18 and 65 years old who received the Ad26.COV2.S COVID-19 vaccine or a placebo.

The chain uses TRBV28 and TRBJ1-2; 10 bases fit TRBD1. The CDR3 extends over 16 amino acids. The J segment lost 4 bases and the V segment lost 3 bases, leaving 8 bases of the junction unmatched. The germline V gene encodes CDR1 MDHEN and CDR2 SYDVKM. This CDR3 is CASSFRDRGFFYGYTF. The CDR3 coding sequence is TGTGCCAGCAGTTTTAGGGACAGGGGATTCTTCTATGGCTACACCTTC.

The J gene is TRBJ2-7, the V gene TRBV6-6; D may be TRBD1 (5 bases). Trimming pared 8 bases from V and 2 bases from J, leaving 16 bases between. The CDR3 consists of 14 residues. Germline assignment: CDR1 MNHNY and CDR2 SVGAGI (reference sequence). In nucleotides, the CDR3 is TGTGCCAGCTCCGACAGATCTCTTACCTACGAGCAGTACTTC. As protein: CASSDRSLTYEQYF.

V and J are TRBV6-2 or TRBV6-3 and TRBJ1-5; no reliable D call. CDR3 length: 16 amino acids. Trimming removed 6 bases at V and 5 bases at J, with 20 bases between. Germline loops: CDR1 MNHEY, CDR2 SVGEGT. The DNA for the CDR3 is TGTGCCAGCAGCCCCCTTGGTGCCGGGCAATATCAGCCCCAGCATTTT. The encoded protein is CASSPLGAGQYQPQHF.

This chain links TRBV5-5 with TRBJ1-5; D gene unclear. Germline V lookup: CDR1 SGHKS, CDR2 YYEKEE (reference sequence). V was shortened by 2 bases and J by 0 bases, with 9 bases between the two germline ends. The CDR3 spans 15 residues. CDR3: CASSFGPDSNQPQHF. CDR3 sequence (DNA): TGTGCCAGCAGCTTCGGCCCGGATAGCAATCAGCCCCAGCATTTT.

V usage is TRBV12-3 or TRBV12-4 and J usage is TRBJ1-2, with no clear D. V was shortened by 6 bases and J by 7 bases, with 15 bases between the two germline ends. This CDR3 is built from 13 residues. The chain's CDR3 is CASSLAGRSGYTF. CDR3 nucleotides: TGTGCCAGCAGCTTGGCCGGACGGTCTGGCTACACCTTC.

This rearrangement joins TRBV4-1 to TRBJ2-5; D possibly matches TRBD1 or TRBD2 (5 bases each). Germline loops: CDR1 MGHRA, CDR2 YSYEKL. CDR3 length: 14 residues. V was pared by 0 bases and J by 4 bases, with 9 bases between. The CDR3 coding sequence is TGCGCCAGCAGCCAAGATACGGGGCGAGAGACCCAGTACTTC. Protein sequence: CASSQDTGRETQYF.

The chain recombines TRBV11-1 with TRBJ1-1; D unresolved. Germline V gives CDR1 SGHAT, CDR2 FQDESV (reference sequence). The CDR3 totals 13 residues. The ends were cut back, 2 bases at V and 5 bases at J, with 9 bases in the middle. CDR3 sequence reads: CASSLTPRTEAFF. CDR3 DNA sequence: TGTGCCAGCAGCTTAACCCCCCGGACTGAAGCTTTCTTT. Complete variable domain (other parts from reference TRBV11-1 and TRBJ1-1): EAEVAQSPRYKITEKSQAVAFWCDPISGHATLYWYRQILGQGPELLVQFQDESVVDDSQLPKDRFSAERLKGVDSTLKIQPAELGDSAMYLCASSLTPRTEAFFGQGTRLTVV.

The chain joins TRBV7-2 to TRBJ2-3; D ambiguous. Germline assignment: CDR1 SGHTA and CDR2 FQGNSA. Trimming pared 2 bases from V and 1 base from J, leaving 7 bases between. This CDR3 is built from 14 residues. The CDR3 here is CASSLSGGTDTQYF. The CDR3 bases are TGTGCCAGCAGCTTATCCGGAGGCACAGATACGCAGTATTTT.

The DNA for the CDR3 is TGTGCCAGCAGTTTATCGACTAGCGGGAAAACCTCCTACGAGCAGTACTTC. It is translated as CASSLSTSGKTSYEQYF. V and J are TRBV28 and TRBJ2-7; 11 nucleotides align to TRBD2. The CDR3 runs to 17 residues. CDR1 and CDR2 (germline): MDHEN, SYDVKM. The ends lost 1 base at V and 0 bases at J; junction bases unmatched: 5.

V and J are TRBV20-1 and TRBJ2-1; 12 nucleotides agree with TRBD2. The CDR3 length is 17 residues. Looked up from germline, CDR1 is DFQATT and CDR2 is SNEGSKA (reference sequence). Germline trimming cut 3 bases from V and 0 bases from J; bases unmatched to any gene: 6. CDR3 coding DNA: TGCAGTGCTAGTCGTCTAGCGGGAGGGAGCTCCTACAATGAGCAGTTCTTC. Translating gives CSASRLAGGSSYNEQFF.

J is TRBJ1-5 and V is TRBV15, with D hard to call. V lost 6 bases and J lost 3, with 9 bases in between. Germline CDR1 and CDR2: LNHNV and YYDKDF (reference sequence). This CDR3 has 13 amino acids. CDR3: CATRGEDNQPQHF. In DNA form, the CDR3 reads TGTGCCACCAGGGGAGAAGACAATCAGCCCCAGCATTTT. Supplemented by reference TRBV15 and TRBJ1-5, the full variable domain reads DAMVIQNPRYQVTQFGKPVTLSCSQTLNHNVMYWYQQKSSQAPKLLFHYYDKDFNNEADTPDNFQSRRPNTSFCFLDIRSPGLGDTAMYLCATRGEDNQPQHFGDGTRLSIL.

The chain recombines TRBV28 with TRBJ2-1, with TRBD2 matching over 8 bases. V shed 5 bases and J 6 bases; nucleotides not matched to a gene: 9. The CDR3 consists of 15 residues. Germline values: CDR1 MDHEN, CDR2 SYDVKM. DNA for the CDR3: TGTGCCAGCAGTCCAATAGCGGGATTCAGCAATGAGCAGTTCTTC. Translating it yields CASSPIAGFSNEQFF.

This clone was observed many times. Other nucleotide sequences from this sample produce the same CDR3. The chain couples TRBV19 to TRBJ1-5; a weak D match, TRBD1 (6 bases). This CDR3 contains 12 residues. Trimming cost V 10 bases and J 2 bases, with 9 bases left between them. Germline CDR1 reads LNHDA; CDR2 reads SQIVND (reference sequence). The CDR3 DNA follows: TGTGCCACCAGGGGTGGCAATCAGCCCCAGCATTTT. It translates to CATRGGNQPQHF.

V gene TRBV7-8 combines with J gene TRBJ2-3; TRBD2 matches 13 bases. V shed 5 bases and J 1 base; nucleotides not matched to a gene: 3. CDR1 and CDR2 from the germline V gene are SGHVS and FQNEAQ. The CDR3 sequence is 16 residues long. As DNA, the CDR3 is TGTGCCAGCAGCCCCGGACTAGCGGGGGGCACAGATACGCAGTATTTT. Residues: CASSPGLAGGTDTQYF.

The chain employs TRBV7-9 and TRBJ2-1, with 12 bases lining up with TRBD1. The germline CDR1 and CDR2 sequences are SEHNR and FQNEAQ (reference sequence). The CDR3 totals 15 residues. The ends lost 1 base at V and 8 bases at J; junction bases unmatched: 3. CDR3 sequence reads: CASSLGGQGADEQFF. The CDR3 DNA sequence: TGTGCCAGCAGCTTAGGGGGACAGGGGGCTGATGAGCAGTTCTTC.

This chain joins TRBV4-1 and TRBJ1-6; the match to TRBD1 covers 7 bases. Germline CDR1 is MGHRA and CDR2 is YSYEKL. CDR3 length: 15 amino acids. The ends lost 4 bases at V and 6 bases at J; junction bases unmatched: 6. The CDR3 coding sequence is TGCGCCAGCAGCCTGGACAGGAACCTTAATTCACCCCTCCACTTT. It specifies CASSLDRNLNSPLHF.

The chain carries TRBV3-1 (or the pseudogene TRBV3-2) and TRBJ2-3; D possibly corresponds to TRBD1 (6 bases). The CDR3 loop spans 15 amino acids. V was trimmed by 0 bases and J by 5 bases, leaving 12 bases between them. CDR1 and CDR2 from the germline V gene are LGHDT and YNNKEL (reference sequence). This CDR3 reads CASSQDAGAKDTQYF. In DNA, the CDR3 is TGTGCCAGCAGCCAAGATGCAGGGGCAAAAGATACGCAGTATTTT.

The chain combines TRBV7-2 with TRBJ1-5, with D uncertain. The germline V and J ends were trimmed by 2 bases and 6 bases, with 11 bases remaining between them. The CDR3 totals 14 residues. CDR1 and CDR2 from the germline V gene are SGHTA and FQGNSA. The CDR3 DNA follows: TGTGCCAGCAGCTTAATGGAGTCAGGTCAGCCCCAGCATTTT. Translated: CASSLMESGQPQHF.

V is TRBV12-3 or TRBV12-4 and J is TRBJ1-3; no firm D call. Trimming pared 6 bases from V and 8 bases from J, leaving 11 bases between. The CDR3 covers 12 residues. The CDR3 here is CASSRTDHTIYF. Here the CDR3 DNA reads TGTGCCAGCAGCCGTACGGACCACACCATATATTTT.